This T cell receptor (beta chain) was identified in a study of T cell responses to AZD1222 COVID-19 vaccine. The length of the CDR3 is 15 residues. Trimming took 3 bases from V and 7 from J; bases not matched to a gene: 9. Germline CDR1 and CDR2: GTSNPN and SVGIG (reference sequence). Some clones are missing from TCRdb's copy, which holds only in-frame ones; the method was immunoSEQ multiplex PCR. The sample lists approximately 120,000 clones, 92% occurring once. This chain joins TRBV30 and TRBJ1-2; TRBD1 agrees at 12 bases. The source was peripheral blood, collected on day 0 of AZD1222 vaccination. The clonotype originates from an adult in good health. CDR3: CAWRGPGQGARGYTF. As DNA, the CDR3 is TGTGCCTGGAGGGGGCCGGGACAGGGGGCGCGTGGCTACACCTTC.